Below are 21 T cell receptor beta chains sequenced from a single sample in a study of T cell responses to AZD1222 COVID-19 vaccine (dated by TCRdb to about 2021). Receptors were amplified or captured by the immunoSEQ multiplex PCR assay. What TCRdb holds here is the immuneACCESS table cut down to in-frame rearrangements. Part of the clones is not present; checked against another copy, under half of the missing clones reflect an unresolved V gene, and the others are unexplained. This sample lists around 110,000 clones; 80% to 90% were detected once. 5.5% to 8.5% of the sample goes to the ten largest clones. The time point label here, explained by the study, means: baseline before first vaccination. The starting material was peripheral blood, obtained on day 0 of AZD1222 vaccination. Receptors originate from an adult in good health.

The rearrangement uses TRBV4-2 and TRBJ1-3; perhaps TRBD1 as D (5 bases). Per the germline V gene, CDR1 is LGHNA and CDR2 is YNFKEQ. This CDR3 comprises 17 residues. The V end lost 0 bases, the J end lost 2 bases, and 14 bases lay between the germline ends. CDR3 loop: CASSQDVAQATGNTIYF. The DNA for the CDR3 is TGTGCCAGCAGCCAAGATGTCGCACAGGCTACTGGAAACACCATATATTTT.

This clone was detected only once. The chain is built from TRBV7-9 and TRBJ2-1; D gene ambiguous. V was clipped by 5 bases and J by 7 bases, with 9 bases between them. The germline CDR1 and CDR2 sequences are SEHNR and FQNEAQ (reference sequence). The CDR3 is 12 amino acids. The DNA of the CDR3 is TGTGCCAGCAGCCCCCTGGGGAATGAGCAGTTCTTC. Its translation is CASSPLGNEQFF.

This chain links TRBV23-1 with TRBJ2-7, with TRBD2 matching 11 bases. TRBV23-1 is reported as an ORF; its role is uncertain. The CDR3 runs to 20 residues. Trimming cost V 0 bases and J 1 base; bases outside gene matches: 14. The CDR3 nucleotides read TGCGCCAGCAGTCAATCCGCACCGGGACTAGCGGAAAAAAGTTCCTACGAGCAGTACTTC. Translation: CASSQSAPGLAEKSSYEQYF.

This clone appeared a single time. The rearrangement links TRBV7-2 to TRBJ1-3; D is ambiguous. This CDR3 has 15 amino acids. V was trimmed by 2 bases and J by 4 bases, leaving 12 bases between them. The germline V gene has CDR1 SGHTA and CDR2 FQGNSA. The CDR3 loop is CASSLSGFGGNTIYF. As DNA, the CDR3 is TGTGCCAGCAGCTTAAGCGGGTTCGGGGGAAACACCATATATTTT.

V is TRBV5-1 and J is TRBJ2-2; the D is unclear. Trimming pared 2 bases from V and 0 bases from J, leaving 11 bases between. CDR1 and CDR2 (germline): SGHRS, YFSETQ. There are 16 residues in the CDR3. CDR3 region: CASSFLSVANTGELFF. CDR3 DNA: TGCGCCAGCAGCTTTTTATCGGTCGCGAACACCGGGGAGCTGTTTTTT.

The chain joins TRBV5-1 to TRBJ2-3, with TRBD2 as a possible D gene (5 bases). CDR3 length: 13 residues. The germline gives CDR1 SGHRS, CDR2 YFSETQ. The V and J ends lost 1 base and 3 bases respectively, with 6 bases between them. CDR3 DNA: TGCGCCAGCAGCTTGAGGAGGACAGATACGCAGTATTTT. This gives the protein CASSLRRTDTQYF.

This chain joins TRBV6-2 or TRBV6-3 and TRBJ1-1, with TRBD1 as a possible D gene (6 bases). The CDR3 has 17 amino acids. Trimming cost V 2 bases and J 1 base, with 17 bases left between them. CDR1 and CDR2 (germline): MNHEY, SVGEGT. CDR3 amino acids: CASSYGGAGTQNTEAFF. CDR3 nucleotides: TGTGCCAGCAGTTACGGGGGGGCTGGAACCCAGAACACTGAAGCTTTCTTT.

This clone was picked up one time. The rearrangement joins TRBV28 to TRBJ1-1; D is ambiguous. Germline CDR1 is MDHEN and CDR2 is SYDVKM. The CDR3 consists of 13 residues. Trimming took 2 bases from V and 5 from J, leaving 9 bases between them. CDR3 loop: CASSLPETTEAFF. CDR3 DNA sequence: TGTGCCAGCAGTTTACCGGAGACGACTGAAGCTTTCTTT. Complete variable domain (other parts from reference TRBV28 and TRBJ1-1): DVKVTQSSRYLVKRTGEKVFLECVQDMDHENMFWYRQDPGLGLRLIYFSYDVKMKEKGDIPEGYSVSREKKERFSLILESASTNQTSMYLCASSLPETTEAFFGQGTRLTVV.

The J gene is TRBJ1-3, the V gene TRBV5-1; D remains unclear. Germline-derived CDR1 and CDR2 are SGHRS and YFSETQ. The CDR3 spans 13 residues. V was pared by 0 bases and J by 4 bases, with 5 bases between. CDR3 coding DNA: TGCGCCAGCAGCTTGGAAGGAGGAAACACCATATATTTT. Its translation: CASSLEGGNTIYF.

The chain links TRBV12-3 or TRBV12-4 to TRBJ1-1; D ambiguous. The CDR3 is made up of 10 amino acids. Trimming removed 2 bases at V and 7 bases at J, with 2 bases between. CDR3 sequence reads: CASSLSEAFF. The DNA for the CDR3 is TGTGCCAGCAGTTTAAGTGAAGCTTTCTTT.

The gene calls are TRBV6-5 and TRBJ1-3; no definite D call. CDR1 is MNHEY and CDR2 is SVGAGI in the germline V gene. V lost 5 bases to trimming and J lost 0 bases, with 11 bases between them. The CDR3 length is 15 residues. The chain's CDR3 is CASSPVGSSGNTIYF. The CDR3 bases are TGTGCCAGCAGTCCGGTTGGGAGCTCTGGAAACACCATATATTTT.

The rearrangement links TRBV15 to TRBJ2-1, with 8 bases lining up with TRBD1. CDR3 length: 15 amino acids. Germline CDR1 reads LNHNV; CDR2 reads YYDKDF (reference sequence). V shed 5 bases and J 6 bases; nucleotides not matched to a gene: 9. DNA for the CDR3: TGTGCCACCAGCCCTCGGACAGGGAGCCCCAATGAGCAGTTCTTC. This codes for CATSPRTGSPNEQFF.

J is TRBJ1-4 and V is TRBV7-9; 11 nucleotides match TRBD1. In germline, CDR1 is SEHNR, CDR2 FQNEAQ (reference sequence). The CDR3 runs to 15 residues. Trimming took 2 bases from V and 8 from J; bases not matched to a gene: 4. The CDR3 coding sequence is TGTGCCAGCAGCTTACGGGGACAGGGGGGAGAAAAACTGTTTTTT. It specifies CASSLRGQGGEKLFF.

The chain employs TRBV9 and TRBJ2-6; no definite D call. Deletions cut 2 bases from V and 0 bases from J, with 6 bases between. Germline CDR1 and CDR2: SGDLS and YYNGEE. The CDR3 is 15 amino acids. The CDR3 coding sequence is TGTGCCAGCAGCGTCCTGAACTCTGGGGCCAACGTCCTGACTTTC. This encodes CASSVLNSGANVLTF.

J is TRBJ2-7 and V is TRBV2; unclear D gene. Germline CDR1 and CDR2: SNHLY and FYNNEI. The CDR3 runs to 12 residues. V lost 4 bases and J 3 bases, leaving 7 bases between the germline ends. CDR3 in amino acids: CASSVKHYEQYF. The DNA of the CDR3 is TGTGCCAGCAGTGTTAAGCACTACGAGCAGTACTTC. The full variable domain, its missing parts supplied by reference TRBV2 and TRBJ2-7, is EPEVTQTPSHQVTQMGQEVILRCVPISNHLYFYWYRQILGQKVEFLVSFYNNEISEKSEIFDDQFSVERPDGSNFTLKIRSTKLEDSAMYFCASSVKHYEQYFGPGTRLTVT.

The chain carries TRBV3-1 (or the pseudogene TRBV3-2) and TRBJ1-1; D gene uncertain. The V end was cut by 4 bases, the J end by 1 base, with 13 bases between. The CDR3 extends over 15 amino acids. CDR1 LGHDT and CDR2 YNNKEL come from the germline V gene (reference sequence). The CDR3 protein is CASSRISGQNTEAFF. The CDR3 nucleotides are TGTGCCAGCAGCCGGATATCGGGCCAGAACACTGAAGCTTTCTTT.

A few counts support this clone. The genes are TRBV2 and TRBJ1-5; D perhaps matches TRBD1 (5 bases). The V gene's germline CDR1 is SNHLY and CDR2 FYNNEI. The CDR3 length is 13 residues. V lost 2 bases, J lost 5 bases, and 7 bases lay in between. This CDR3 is CASSERGYQPQHF. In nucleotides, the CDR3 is TGTGCCAGCAGTGAACGGGGGTATCAGCCCCAGCATTTT. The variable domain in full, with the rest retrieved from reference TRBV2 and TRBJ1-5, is EPEVTQTPSHQVTQMGQEVILRCVPISNHLYFYWYRQILGQKVEFLVSFYNNEISEKSEIFDDQFSVERPDGSNFTLKIRSTKLEDSAMYFCASSERGYQPQHFGDGTRLSIL.

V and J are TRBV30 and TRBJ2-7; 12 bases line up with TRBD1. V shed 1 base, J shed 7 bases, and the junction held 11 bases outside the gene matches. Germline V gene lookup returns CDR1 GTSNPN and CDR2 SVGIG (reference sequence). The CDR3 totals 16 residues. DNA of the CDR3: TGTGCCTGGAGTGACCCCCGGGACAGGGGGCGGGGGGAGCAGTACTTC. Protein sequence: CAWSDPRDRGRGEQYF.

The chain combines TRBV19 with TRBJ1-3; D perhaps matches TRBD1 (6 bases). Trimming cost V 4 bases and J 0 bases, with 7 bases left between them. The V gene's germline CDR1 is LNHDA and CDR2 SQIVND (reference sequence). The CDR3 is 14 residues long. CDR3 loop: CASSKDSSGNTIYF. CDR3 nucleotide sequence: TGTGCCAGTAGTAAGGACAGCTCTGGAAACACCATATATTTT. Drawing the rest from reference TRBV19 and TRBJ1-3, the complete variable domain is DGGITQSPKYLFRKEGQNVTLSCEQNLNHDAMYWYRQDPGQGLRLIYYSQIVNDFQKGDIAEGYSVSREKKESFPLTVTSAQKNPTAFYLCASSKDSSGNTIYFGEGSWLTVV.

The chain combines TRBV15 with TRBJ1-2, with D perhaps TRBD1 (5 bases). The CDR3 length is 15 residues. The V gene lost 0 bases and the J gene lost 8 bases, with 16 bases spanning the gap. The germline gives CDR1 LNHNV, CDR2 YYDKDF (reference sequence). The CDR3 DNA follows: TGTGCCACCAGCAGAGATCAGTTGGCAGGGAGAGGCTACACCTTC. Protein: CATSRDQLAGRGYTF. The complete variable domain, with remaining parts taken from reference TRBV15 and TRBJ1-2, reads DAMVIQNPRYQVTQFGKPVTLSCSQTLNHNVMYWYQQKSSQAPKLLFHYYDKDFNNEADTPDNFQSRRPNTSFCFLDIRSPGLGDTAMYLCATSRDQLAGRGYTFGSGTRLTVV.

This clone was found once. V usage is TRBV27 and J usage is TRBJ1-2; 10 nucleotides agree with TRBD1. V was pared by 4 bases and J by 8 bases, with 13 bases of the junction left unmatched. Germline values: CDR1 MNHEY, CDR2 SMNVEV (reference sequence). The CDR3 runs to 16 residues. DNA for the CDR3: TGTGCCAGCAGTTATGAGGGACAGGGGAAAGTGGGAGGCTACACCTTC. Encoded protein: CASSYEGQGKVGGYTF.